A single sample is the source of the 5 T cell receptor beta chains below, sequenced in a study of blood T cells in healthy people across ages. Combining a sample-barcoded 5' primer with a J-beta primer mix, a second PCR ran for roughly 6 to 11 cycles. TCRdb recomputed calls from the 5' RACE reads with MiXCR, one row per CDR3 protein. The sample yields around 1,700,000 distinct CDR3 sequences, approximately 28% seen once. Sequenced material: blood. The receptor source for this set is a woman aged 30 to 39 in good health.

This clonotype appeared many times. CDR3 region: CASSPGLAGGYNEQFF. The CDR3, as DNA: TGTGCCAGCAGCCCGGGACTAGCGGGGGGATACAATGAGCAGTTCTTC. The rearrangement joins TRBV6-5 to TRBJ2-1; 15 bases align to TRBD2. The CDR3 contains 16 residues. The V gene's germline CDR1 is MNHEY and CDR2 SVGAGI. Trimming cost V 6 bases and J 4 bases; bases outside gene matches: 4.

Many counts were recorded for this clonotype. The chain links TRBV7-2 to TRBJ2-7; D may match TRBD1 or TRBD2 (6 bases each). The CDR3 extends over 13 amino acids. Germline V gene sequence: CDR1 SGHTA, CDR2 FQGNSA. Trimming left V 5 bases short and J 5 bases short, with 13 bases between. CDR3 DNA: TGTGCCAGCAGCCTTATCGGGGGCGACGAGCAGTACTTC. Protein sequence: CASSLIGGDEQYF.

The chain joins TRBV12-3 or TRBV12-4 to TRBJ1-6; D is perhaps TRBD1 (5 bases). Trimming pared 6 bases from V and 8 bases from J, leaving 14 bases between. The CDR3 length is 14 residues. The CDR3 nucleotides read TGTGCCAGCAGACCCCCGGACACCTATTCACCCCTCCACTTT. Translation: CASRPPDTYSPLHF.

This clonotype was seen at least ten times. V gene TRBV7-2 combines with J gene TRBJ1-2; D not certain. The V gene lost 4 bases and the J gene lost 1 base, with 10 bases spanning the gap. The CDR3 has 14 amino acids. Germline values: CDR1 SGHTA, CDR2 FQGNSA. CDR3 protein: CASSSLGVNYGYTF. CDR3 nucleotide sequence: TGTGCCAGCAGCTCCCTCGGGGTTAACTATGGCTACACCTTC.

On this clonotype: The junction does not match germline at one end; this may be a read error. J is TRBJ2-1 and V is TRBV10-3; D ambiguous. CDR3 size: 15 residues. Germline V CDR1 and CDR2: ENHRY, SYGVKD. The chain's CDR3 is CATSELRPKNNEQFF. CDR3 nucleotide sequence: TGTGCCACCAGTGAATTGCGACCGAAGAACAATGAGCAGTTCTTC.